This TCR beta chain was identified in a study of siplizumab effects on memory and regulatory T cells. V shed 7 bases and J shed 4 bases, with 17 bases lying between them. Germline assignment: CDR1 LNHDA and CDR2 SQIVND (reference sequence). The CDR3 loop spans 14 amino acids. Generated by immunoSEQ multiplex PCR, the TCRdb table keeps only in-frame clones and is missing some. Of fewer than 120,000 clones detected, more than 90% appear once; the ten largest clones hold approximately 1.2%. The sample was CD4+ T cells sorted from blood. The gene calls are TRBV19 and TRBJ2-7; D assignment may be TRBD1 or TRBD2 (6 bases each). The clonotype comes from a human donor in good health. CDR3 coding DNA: TGTGCCAGTACCCGAAGGGGGACTCCATACGAGCAGTACTTC. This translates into CASTRRGTPYEQYF. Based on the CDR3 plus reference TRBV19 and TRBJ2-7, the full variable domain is DGGITQSPKYLFRKEGQNVTLSCEQNLNHDAMYWYRQDPGQGLRLIYYSQIVNDFQKGDIAEGYSVSREKKESFPLTVTSAQKNPTAFYLCASTRRGTPYEQYFGPGTRLTVT.